This note documents a single TCR beta chain sequence. The data derive from a study of cytomegalovirus exposure and HLA in healthy donors. Primers: 60 Vbeta forward and 13 Jbeta reverse. Sequencing was performed with immunoSEQ multiplex PCR; in TCRdb, only in-frame clones are kept and a portion is missing. This sample has about 160,000 clones; roughly 82% occur once, and the top ten carry about 10%. Sequencing was carried out using PBMCs. This TCR derives from a man in his forties or fifties in good health and CMV-seropositive.

This chain's CDR3 is CASSFYGGVGNEQFF. The DNA for the CDR3 is TGTGCCAGCAGCTTTTACGGCGGCGTTGGCAATGAGCAGTTCTTC. The V gene is TRBV7-2, the J gene TRBJ2-1, with unresolved D. This CDR3 is built from 15 residues. Germline lookup yields CDR1 SGHTA and CDR2 FQGNSA. Trimming removed 3 bases at V and 6 bases at J, with 15 bases between. Combining the CDR3 with reference TRBV7-2 and TRBJ2-1 gives the whole variable domain GAGVSQSPSNKVTEKGKDVELRCDPISGHTALYWYRQSLGQGLEFLIYFQGNSAPDKSGLPSDRFSAERTGGSVSTLTIQRTQQEDSAVYLCASSFYGGVGNEQFFGPGTRLTVL.